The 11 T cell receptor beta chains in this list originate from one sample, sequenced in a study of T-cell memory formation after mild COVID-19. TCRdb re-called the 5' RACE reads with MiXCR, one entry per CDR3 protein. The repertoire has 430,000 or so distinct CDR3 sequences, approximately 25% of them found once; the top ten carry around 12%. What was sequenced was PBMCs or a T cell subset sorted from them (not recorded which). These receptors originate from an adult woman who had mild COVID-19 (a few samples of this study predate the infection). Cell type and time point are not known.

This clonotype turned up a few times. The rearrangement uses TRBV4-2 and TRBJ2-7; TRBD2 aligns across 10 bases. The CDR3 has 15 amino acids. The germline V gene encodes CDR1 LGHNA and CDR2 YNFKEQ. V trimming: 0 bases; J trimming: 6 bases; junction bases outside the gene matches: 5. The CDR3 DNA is TGTGCCAGCAGCCAAGATTTGGCTAGCGGGAGCGAGCAGTACTTC. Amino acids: CASSQDLASGSEQYF.

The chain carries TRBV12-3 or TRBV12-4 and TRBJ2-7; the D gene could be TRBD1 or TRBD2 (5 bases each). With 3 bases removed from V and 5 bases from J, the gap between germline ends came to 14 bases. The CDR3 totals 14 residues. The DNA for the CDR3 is TGTGCCAGCAGTTTGAGTGGGGGTTTGGACGAGCAGTACTTC. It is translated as CASSLSGGLDEQYF.

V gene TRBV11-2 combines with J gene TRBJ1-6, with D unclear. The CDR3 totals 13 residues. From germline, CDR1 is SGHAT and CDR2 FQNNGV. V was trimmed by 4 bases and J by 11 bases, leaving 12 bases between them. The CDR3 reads CASSYERYPPLHF. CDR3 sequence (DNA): TGTGCCAGCAGCTACGAGCGGTATCCACCCCTCCACTTT.

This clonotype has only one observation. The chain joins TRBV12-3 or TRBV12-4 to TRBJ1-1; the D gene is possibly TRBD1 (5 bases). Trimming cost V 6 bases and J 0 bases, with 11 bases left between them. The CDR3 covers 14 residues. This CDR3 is CASRTGPLNTEAFF. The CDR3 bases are TGTGCCAGCAGAACGGGACCGTTGAACACTGAAGCTTTCTTT.

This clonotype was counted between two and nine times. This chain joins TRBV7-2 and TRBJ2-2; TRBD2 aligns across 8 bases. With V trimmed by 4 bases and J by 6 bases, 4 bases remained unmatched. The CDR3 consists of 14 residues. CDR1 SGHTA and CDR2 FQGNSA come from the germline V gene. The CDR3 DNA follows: TGTGCCAGCAGCTCAACTAGCGGTCCCGGGGAGCTGTTTTTT. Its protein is CASSSTSGPGELFF.

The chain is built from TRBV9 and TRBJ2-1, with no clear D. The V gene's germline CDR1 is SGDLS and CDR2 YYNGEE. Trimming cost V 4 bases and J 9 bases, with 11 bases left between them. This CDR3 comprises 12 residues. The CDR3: CASSSSWGEQFF. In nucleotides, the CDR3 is TGTGCCAGCAGCTCGAGCTGGGGTGAGCAGTTCTTC.

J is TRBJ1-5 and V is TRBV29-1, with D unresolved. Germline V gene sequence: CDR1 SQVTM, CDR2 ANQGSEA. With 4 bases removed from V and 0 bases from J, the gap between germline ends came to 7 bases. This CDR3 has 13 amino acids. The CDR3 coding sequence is TGCAGCGTTGTCAACACTAGCAATCAGCCCCAGCATTTT. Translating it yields CSVVNTSNQPQHF.

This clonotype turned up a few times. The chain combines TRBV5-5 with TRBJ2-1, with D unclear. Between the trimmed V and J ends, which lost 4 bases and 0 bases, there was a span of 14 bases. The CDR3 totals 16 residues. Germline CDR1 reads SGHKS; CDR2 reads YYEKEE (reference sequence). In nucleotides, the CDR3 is TGTGCCAGCAGCCCATTTCTCGCTAGCTCCTACAATGAGCAGTTCTTC. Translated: CASSPFLASSYNEQFF.

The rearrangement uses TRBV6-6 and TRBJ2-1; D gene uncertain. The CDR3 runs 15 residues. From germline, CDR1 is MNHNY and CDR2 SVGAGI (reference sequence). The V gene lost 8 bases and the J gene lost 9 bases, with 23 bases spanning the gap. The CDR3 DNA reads TGTGCCAGCTACAAACGAGAAGGTCGGTGGGGTGAGCAGTTCTTC. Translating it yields CASYKREGRWGEQFF.

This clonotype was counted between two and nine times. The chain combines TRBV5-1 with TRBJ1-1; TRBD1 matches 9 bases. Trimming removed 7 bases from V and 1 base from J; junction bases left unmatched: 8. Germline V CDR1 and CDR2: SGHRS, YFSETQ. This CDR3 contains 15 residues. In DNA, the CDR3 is TGCGCCAGCCGGGGGACAGGGCGGACGAACACTGAAGCTTTCTTT. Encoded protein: CASRGTGRTNTEAFF.

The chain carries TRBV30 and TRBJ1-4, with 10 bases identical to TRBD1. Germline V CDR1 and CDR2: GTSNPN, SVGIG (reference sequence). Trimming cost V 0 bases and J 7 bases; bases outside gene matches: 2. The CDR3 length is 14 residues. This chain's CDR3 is CAWSVGQGSEKLFF. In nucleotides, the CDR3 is TGTGCCTGGAGTGTGGGACAGGGGAGTGAAAAACTGTTTTTT. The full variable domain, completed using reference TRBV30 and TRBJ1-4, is SQTIHQWPATLVQPVGSPLSLECTVEGTSNPNLYWYRQAAGRGLQLLFYSVGIGQISSEVPQNLSASRPQDRQFILSSKKLLLSDSGFYLCAWSVGQGSEKLFFGSGTQLSVL.